What follows are 20 T cell receptor beta chains derived from one specimen sequenced in a study of beta chain features in type 1 diabetes. Since all of the isolated RNA was reverse transcribed, expressed TCRB transcripts were what got sequenced. Generated by immunoSEQ multiplex PCR, the TCRdb table keeps only in-frame clones and is missing some. The sample consists of 150,000 to 170,000 clones, over 7.5% of them appearing once. Input material: central memory CD4+ T cells from blood. These receptors originate from a man between 18 and 35 years old in good health.

This clone has a handful of counts. V and J are TRBV6-1 and TRBJ1-1; tentatively, D is TRBD1 (6 bases). The germline gives CDR1 MNHNS, CDR2 SASEGT. The CDR3 spans 14 residues. Deletions cut 2 bases from V and 3 bases from J, with 10 bases between. The CDR3 sequence is CASSESRGYTEAFF. CDR3 DNA sequence: TGTGCCAGCAGTGAATCCAGGGGCTACACTGAAGCTTTCTTT.

This clone was seen a few times. The rearrangement links TRBV5-4 to TRBJ2-7, with a weak D call TRBD1 (6 bases). Per germline, CDR1 SGHNT and CDR2 YYREEE (reference sequence). The CDR3 sequence is 13 residues long. Trimming cost V 3 bases and J 4 bases, with 11 bases left between them. In DNA, the CDR3 is TGTGCCAGCAGCTCAGGGGATAGATACGAGCAGTACTTC. Its translation: CASSSGDRYEQYF.

This chain joins TRBV5-4 and TRBJ1-2; possibly TRBD1 for D (6 bases). With 0 bases removed from V and 4 bases from J, the gap between germline ends came to 13 bases. This CDR3 region has 15 residues. Germline-derived CDR1 and CDR2 are SGHNT and YYREEE (reference sequence). The chain's CDR3 is CASSLGQGIAYGYTF. The CDR3 DNA reads as TGTGCCAGCAGCTTGGGTCAGGGGATCGCCTATGGCTACACCTTC.

The gene calls are TRBV5-4 and TRBJ2-1; D perhaps matches TRBD2 (6 bases). The V gene lost 1 base and the J gene lost 0 bases, with 11 bases spanning the gap. CDR3 length equals 16 residues. The germline V gene has CDR1 SGHNT and CDR2 YYREEE (reference sequence). CDR3 residues: CASSLNGGDSYNEQFF. CDR3 nucleotide sequence: TGTGCCAGCAGCTTGAACGGGGGAGACTCCTACAATGAGCAGTTCTTC.

This rearrangement joins TRBV30 to TRBJ2-7; D is perhaps TRBD2 (6 bases). This CDR3 has 13 amino acids. The germline CDR1 and CDR2 sequences are GTSNPN and SVGIG (reference sequence). Trimming removed 2 bases at V and 2 bases at J, with 10 bases between. CDR3 in DNA: TGTGCCTGGAGTTTCACGGGGGCCTACGAGCAGTACTTC. This sequence encodes CAWSFTGAYEQYF.

The chain recombines TRBV5-1 with TRBJ1-4; a possible D gene is TRBD1 (6 bases). The CDR3 runs 13 residues. Germline V CDR1 and CDR2: SGHRS, YFSETQ. Trimming removed 0 bases from V and 8 bases from J, with 8 bases in between. The CDR3 loop is CASSLAGEEKLFF. CDR3 in DNA: TGCGCCAGCAGCTTGGCAGGGGAGGAAAAACTGTTTTTT.

This clone was observed many times. V gene TRBV7-9 combines with J gene TRBJ2-5; D remains unclear. V was shortened by 5 bases and J by 1 base, with 14 bases between the two germline ends. CDR3 length equals 15 residues. Per the germline V gene, CDR1 is SEHNR and CDR2 is FQNEAQ (reference sequence). The CDR3 DNA is TGTGCCAGCAGCCTCTCGAGGTTATTCCAAGAGACCCAGTACTTC. Translation: CASSLSRLFQETQYF.

V gene TRBV29-1 combines with J gene TRBJ1-1, with 8 positions matching TRBD1. Per the germline V gene, CDR1 is SQVTM and CDR2 is ANQGSEA. V was clipped by 4 bases and J by 1 base; unmatched bases: 2. The CDR3 runs to 13 residues. CDR3 loop: CSVGTGSNTEAFF. The CDR3 region has the DNA TGCAGCGTTGGGACAGGGTCGAACACTGAAGCTTTCTTT.

This clone was detected a few times. The chain has TRBV5-1 and TRBJ2-7; 8 bases line up with TRBD1. CDR3 length: 14 residues. The ends lost 3 bases at V and 3 bases at J; junction bases unmatched: 5. Germline V gene sequence: CDR1 SGHRS, CDR2 YFSETQ. CDR3: CASSSRGPGYEQYF. CDR3 DNA sequence: TGCGCCAGCAGCTCCAGGGGGCCGGGCTACGAGCAGTACTTC.

This clone was detected many times. The J gene is TRBJ1-5, the V gene TRBV29-1, with 7 bases matching TRBD1. Germline CDR1 is SQVTM and CDR2 is ANQGSEA. Trimming removed 6 bases from V and 2 bases from J; junction bases left unmatched: 7. CDR3 length: 14 residues. Written as DNA, the CDR3 is TGCAGCGTCCAAGAGGGGACAGGCAATCAGCCCCAGCATTTT. This encodes CSVQEGTGNQPQHF.

The rearrangement links TRBV18 to TRBJ2-3; D gene uncertain. The CDR3 loop spans 13 amino acids. Germline-derived CDR1 and CDR2 are KGHSH and LQKENI. V lost 3 bases to trimming and J lost 0 bases, with 4 bases between them. The chain's CDR3 is CASSPTSTDTQYF. CDR3 nucleotides: TGTGCCAGCTCACCGACTAGCACAGATACGCAGTATTTT.

The rearrangement joins TRBV5-6 to TRBJ2-1; TRBD2 matches 13 bases. The CDR3 loop spans 16 amino acids. In germline, CDR1 is SGHDT, CDR2 YYEEEE. The J segment lost 2 bases and the V segment lost 5 bases, leaving 4 bases of the junction unmatched. CDR3: CASRAGTSGAYNEQFF. CDR3 in DNA: TGTGCCAGCAGGGCTGGGACTAGCGGGGCCTACAATGAGCAGTTCTTC.

This clone was picked up many times. The CDR3 DNA reads TGTGCCAGCAGCCGGGGGATTCGGGAGCAGTACTTC. It is translated as CASSRGIREQYF. This chain joins TRBV5-8 and TRBJ2-7; maybe TRBD2 (6 bases). CDR1 is SGHTS and CDR2 is YDEGEE in the germline V gene. Trimming shortened V by 4 bases and J by 7 bases, and 12 bases separated the two germline ends. The CDR3 sequence is 12 residues long. The full variable domain, with the rest looked up from reference TRBV5-8 and TRBJ2-7, is EAGVTQSPTHLIKTRGQQATLRCSPISGHTSVYWYQQALGLGLQFLLWYDEGEERNRGNFPPRFSGRQFPNYSSELNVNALELEDSALYLCASSRGIREQYFGPGTRLTVT.

The rearrangement uses TRBV7-9 and TRBJ1-1; no firm D call. The CDR3 runs to 14 residues. The V gene lost 3 bases and the J gene lost 2 bases, with 10 bases spanning the gap. The V gene's germline CDR1 is SEHNR and CDR2 FQNEAQ (reference sequence). The CDR3 DNA is TGTGCCAGCAGCTTGCAGGCCGGAAACACTGAAGCTTTCTTT. It translates to CASSLQAGNTEAFF.

The genes are TRBV4-2 and TRBJ2-2; D is undetermined. Germline lookup yields CDR1 LGHNA and CDR2 YNFKEQ. V was pared by 4 bases and J by 7 bases, with 13 bases between. The CDR3 runs 14 residues. The CDR3 here is CASSLNSGVGELFF. CDR3 DNA: TGTGCCAGCAGCCTAAACTCGGGTGTCGGGGAGCTGTTTTTT.

This clone was counted only a few times. The rearrangement uses TRBV9 and TRBJ2-7; no reliable D call. Germline V gene data show CDR1 as SGDLS and CDR2 as YYNGEE. Trimming removed 0 bases from V and 4 bases from J, with 8 bases in between. CDR3 size: 13 residues. Here the CDR3 reads CASSVGLQYEQYF. The DNA of the CDR3 is TGTGCCAGCAGCGTAGGGCTGCAGTACGAGCAGTACTTC.

The chain joins TRBV10-3 to TRBJ1-4, with TRBD1 matching over 9 bases. Unmatched junction bases numbered 5, after V lost 3 bases and J lost 6 bases. CDR1 is ENHRY, CDR2 SYGVKD, per germline. This CDR3 has 15 residues. CDR3 sequence reads: CAISDPRQGDEKLFF. As DNA, the CDR3 is TGTGCCATCAGTGACCCGCGACAGGGGGATGAAAAACTGTTTTTT.

The chain carries TRBV5-1 and TRBJ2-7, with D perhaps matching TRBD2 (6 bases). Germline V gives CDR1 SGHRS, CDR2 YFSETQ. The CDR3 runs to 15 residues. The V gene lost 0 bases and the J gene lost 6 bases, with 16 bases spanning the gap. The CDR3 sequence: CASSLEGTPPPEQYF. CDR3 nucleotides: TGCGCCAGCAGCTTGGAGGGGACTCCACCTCCCGAGCAGTACTTC.

This clone was seen a handful of times. Compared with germline, one end of the junction differs, possibly owing to a read error. V is TRBV7-2 and J is TRBJ1-5; 7 bases are a match to TRBD1. CDR3 length equals 14 residues. CDR1 and CDR2 from the germline V gene are SGHTA and FQGNSA. The CDR3, as DNA: TGTGCCAGCAGTTTAGACAGGGACAATCAGCCCCAGCATTTT. Translated, it gives CASSLDRDNQPQHF.

This clone was counted between two and nine times. The chain is built from TRBV7-9 and TRBJ1-1; 10 bases are a match to TRBD1. In germline, CDR1 is SEHNR, CDR2 FQNEAQ (reference sequence). The length of the CDR3 is 14 residues. After removal of 5 bases from V and 11 bases from J, the junction contained 11 bases not matched to a gene. Here the CDR3 DNA reads TGTGCCAGCAGCCCAACCCCCGGGACAGGGGAGGCTTTCTTT. It encodes CASSPTPGTGEAFF.